A single TCR beta chain is shown here with its context. Antigen: not known. The repertoire was sequenced with immunoSEQ multiplex PCR; TCRdb's copy has only in-frame clones and lacks some. The sample shows about 76,000 clones, about 83% of them seen only once. These data come from a study of T cell responses to AZD1222 COVID-19 vaccine. The junction had 5 bases not matched to a gene; V was cut back by 4 bases and J by 16 bases. The CDR3 spans 11 residues. The V gene's germline CDR1 is SEHNR and CDR2 FQNEAQ (reference sequence). Study-wide results and limits: Variant regions that are unmutated are reportedly the target of nearly half of spike-specific TCRs. Dominant at 160-218 and 743-854, vaccine-associated CD4 TCRs also spanned spike. Once two AZD1222 doses were given, Spike-specific TCR breadth and depth went up. Samples come after the peak T cell response, not at day 14.

This rearrangement joins TRBV7-9 to TRBJ1-3, with 9 bases aligning to TRBD1. The sequencing here drew on peripheral blood, taken 28 days after the second dose of the MenACWY control vaccine. The sequence was collected from an adult who received the MenACWY meningococcal vaccine as a control. The CDR3 region has the DNA TGTGCCAGCAGCTCGCGGGACAGGGTTTATTTT. The encoded protein is CASSSRDRVYF.